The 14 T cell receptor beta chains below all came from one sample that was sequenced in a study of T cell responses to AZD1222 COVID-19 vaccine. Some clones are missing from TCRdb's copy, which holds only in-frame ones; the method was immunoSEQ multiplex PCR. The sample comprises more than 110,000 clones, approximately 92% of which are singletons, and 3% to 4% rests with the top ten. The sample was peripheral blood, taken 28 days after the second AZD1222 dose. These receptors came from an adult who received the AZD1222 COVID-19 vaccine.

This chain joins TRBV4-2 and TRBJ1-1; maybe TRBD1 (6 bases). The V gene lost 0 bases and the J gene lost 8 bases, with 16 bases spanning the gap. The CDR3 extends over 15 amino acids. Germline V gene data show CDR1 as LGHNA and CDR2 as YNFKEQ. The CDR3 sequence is CASSQEAGHSGEAFF. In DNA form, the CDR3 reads TGTGCCAGCAGCCAAGAGGCGGGACACTCGGGGGAAGCTTTCTTT.

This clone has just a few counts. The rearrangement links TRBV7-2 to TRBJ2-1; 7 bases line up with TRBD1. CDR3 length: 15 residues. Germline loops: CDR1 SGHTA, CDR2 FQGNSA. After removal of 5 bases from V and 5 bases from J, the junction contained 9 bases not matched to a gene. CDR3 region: CASSPGTARNNEQFF. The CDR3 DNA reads TGTGCCAGCAGCCCCGGGACAGCCCGGAACAATGAGCAGTTCTTC.

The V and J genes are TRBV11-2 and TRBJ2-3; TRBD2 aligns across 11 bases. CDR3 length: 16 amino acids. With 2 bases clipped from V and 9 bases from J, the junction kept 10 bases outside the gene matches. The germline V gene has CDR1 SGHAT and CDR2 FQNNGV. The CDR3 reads CASSLRLAGHTETQYF. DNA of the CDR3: TGTGCCAGCAGCTTACGACTAGCGGGACATACGGAAACGCAGTATTTT.

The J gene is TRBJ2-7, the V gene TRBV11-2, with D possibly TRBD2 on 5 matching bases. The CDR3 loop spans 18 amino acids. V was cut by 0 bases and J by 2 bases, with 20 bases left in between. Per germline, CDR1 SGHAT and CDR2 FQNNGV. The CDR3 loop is CASSLDPSVAGLPYEQYF. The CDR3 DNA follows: TGTGCCAGCAGCTTAGATCCCAGTGTGGCGGGTCTCCCCTACGAGCAGTACTTC.

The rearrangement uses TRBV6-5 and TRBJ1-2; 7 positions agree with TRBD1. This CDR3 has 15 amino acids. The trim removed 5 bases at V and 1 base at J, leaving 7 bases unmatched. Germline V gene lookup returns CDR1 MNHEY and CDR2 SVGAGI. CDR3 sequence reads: CASSPGQSFNYGYTF. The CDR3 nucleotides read TGTGCCAGCAGTCCGGGACAGTCCTTTAACTATGGCTACACCTTC.

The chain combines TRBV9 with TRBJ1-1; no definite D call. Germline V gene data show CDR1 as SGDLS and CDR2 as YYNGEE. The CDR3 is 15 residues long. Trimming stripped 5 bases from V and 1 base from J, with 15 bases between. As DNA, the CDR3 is TGTGCCAGCAGTAGGGAGGCCAGAAAGAACACTGAAGCTTTCTTT. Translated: CASSREARKNTEAFF.

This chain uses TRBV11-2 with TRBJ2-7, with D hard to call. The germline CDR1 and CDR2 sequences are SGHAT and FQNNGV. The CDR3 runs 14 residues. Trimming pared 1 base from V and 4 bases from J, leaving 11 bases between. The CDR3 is CASSLGRSVYEQYF. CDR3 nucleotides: TGTGCCAGCAGCTTAGGGCGGAGCGTTTACGAGCAGTACTTC.

The CDR3 protein is CASSLAPGGGTEAFF. CDR3 nucleotide sequence: TGTGCCAGCAGCTTAGCTCCCGGGGGAGGGACTGAAGCTTTCTTT. The chain has TRBV11-2 and TRBJ1-1; D is perhaps TRBD1 (5 bases). V was pared by 1 base and J by 5 bases, with 14 bases between. Germline CDR1 is SGHAT and CDR2 is FQNNGV. CDR3 length equals 15 residues.

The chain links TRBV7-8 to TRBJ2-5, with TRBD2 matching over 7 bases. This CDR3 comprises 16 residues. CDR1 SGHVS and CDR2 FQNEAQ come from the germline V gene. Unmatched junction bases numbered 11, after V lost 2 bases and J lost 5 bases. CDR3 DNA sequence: TGTGCCAGCAGCTTAAGGTCGGGAGGTCGTATGGAGACCCAGTACTTC. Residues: CASSLRSGGRMETQYF.

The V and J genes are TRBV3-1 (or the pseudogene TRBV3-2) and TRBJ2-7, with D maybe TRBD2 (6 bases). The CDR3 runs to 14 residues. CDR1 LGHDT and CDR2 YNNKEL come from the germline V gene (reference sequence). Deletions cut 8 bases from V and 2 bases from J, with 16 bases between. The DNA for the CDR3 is TGTGCCAGCGGAACGCCGGGACTTCCCTACGAGCAGTACTTC. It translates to CASGTPGLPYEQYF.

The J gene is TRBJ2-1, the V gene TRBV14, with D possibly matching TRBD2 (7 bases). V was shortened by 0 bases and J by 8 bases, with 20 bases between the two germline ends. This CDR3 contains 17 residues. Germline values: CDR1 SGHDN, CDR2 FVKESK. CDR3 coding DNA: TGTGCCAGCAGCCAAGATCGGTGGCTGGGGGCGGGAGATGAGCAGTTCTTC. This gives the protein CASSQDRWLGAGDEQFF.

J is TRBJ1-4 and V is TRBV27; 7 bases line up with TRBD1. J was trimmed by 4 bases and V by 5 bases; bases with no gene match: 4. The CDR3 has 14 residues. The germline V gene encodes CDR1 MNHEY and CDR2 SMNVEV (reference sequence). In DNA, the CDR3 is TGTGCCAGCAGTGGGACAGCGAGTAATGAAAAACTGTTTTTT. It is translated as CASSGTASNEKLFF. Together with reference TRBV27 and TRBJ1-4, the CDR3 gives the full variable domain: EAQVTQNPRYLITVTGKKLTVTCSQNMNHEYMSWYRQDPGLGLRQIYYSMNVEVTDKGDVPEGYKVSRKEKRNFPLILESPSPNQTSLYFCASSGTASNEKLFFGSGTQLSVL.

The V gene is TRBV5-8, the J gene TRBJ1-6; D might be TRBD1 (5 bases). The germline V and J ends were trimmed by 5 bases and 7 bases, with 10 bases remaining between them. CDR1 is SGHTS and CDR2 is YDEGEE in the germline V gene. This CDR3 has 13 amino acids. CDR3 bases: TGTGCCAGCAGTTCGAGACAGAATTCACCCCTCCACTTT. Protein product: CASSSRQNSPLHF.

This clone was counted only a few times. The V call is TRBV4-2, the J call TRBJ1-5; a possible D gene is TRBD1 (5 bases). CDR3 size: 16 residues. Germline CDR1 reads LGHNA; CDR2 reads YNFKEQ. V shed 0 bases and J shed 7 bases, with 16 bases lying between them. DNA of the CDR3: TGTGCCAGCAGCCAAGACCGGGGCGGGTCGGTACAGCCCCAGCATTTT. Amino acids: CASSQDRGGSVQPQHF.